This T cell receptor beta chain was recovered during a study of blood T cell repertoires in COVID-19. Study-wide context: There were acute and convalescent COVID-19 samples, and they came from the United States, Italy and Spain. T cells, B-cell-depleted T cells, or PBMCs supplied cDNA or gDNA.

Data came from immunoSEQ multiplex PCR; TCRdb stores just in-frame clones and leaves some out. The repertoire includes approximately 440,000 clones, around 88% of them detected once, and about 12% sits in the top ten. This receptor was taken from a woman in her forties or fifties with COVID-19, enrolled during active disease. The source material was peripheral blood.

For the CDR3, the DNA is TGCGCCAGCAGCGAACAGGGACTAGTGGTTGAGACCCAGTACTTC. It yields the protein CASSEQGLVVETQYF. The chain recombines TRBV4-1 with TRBJ2-5, with TRBD2 matching 8 bases. The CDR3 extends over 15 amino acids. Germline-derived CDR1 and CDR2 are MGHRA and YSYEKL. V lost 5 bases, J lost 5 bases, and 10 bases stayed unmatched.